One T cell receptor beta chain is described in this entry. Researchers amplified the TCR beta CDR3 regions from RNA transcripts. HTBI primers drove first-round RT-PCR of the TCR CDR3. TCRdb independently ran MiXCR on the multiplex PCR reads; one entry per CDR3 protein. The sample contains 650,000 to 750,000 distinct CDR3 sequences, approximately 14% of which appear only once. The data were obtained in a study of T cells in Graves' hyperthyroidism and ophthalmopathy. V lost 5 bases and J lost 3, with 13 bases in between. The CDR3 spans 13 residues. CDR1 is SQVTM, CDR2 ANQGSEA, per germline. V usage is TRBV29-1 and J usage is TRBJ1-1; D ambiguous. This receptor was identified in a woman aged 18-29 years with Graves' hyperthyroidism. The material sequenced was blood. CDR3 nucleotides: TGCAGCGTTAAACGGGTAGCGGACACTGAAGCTTTCTTT. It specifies CSVKRVADTEAFF.